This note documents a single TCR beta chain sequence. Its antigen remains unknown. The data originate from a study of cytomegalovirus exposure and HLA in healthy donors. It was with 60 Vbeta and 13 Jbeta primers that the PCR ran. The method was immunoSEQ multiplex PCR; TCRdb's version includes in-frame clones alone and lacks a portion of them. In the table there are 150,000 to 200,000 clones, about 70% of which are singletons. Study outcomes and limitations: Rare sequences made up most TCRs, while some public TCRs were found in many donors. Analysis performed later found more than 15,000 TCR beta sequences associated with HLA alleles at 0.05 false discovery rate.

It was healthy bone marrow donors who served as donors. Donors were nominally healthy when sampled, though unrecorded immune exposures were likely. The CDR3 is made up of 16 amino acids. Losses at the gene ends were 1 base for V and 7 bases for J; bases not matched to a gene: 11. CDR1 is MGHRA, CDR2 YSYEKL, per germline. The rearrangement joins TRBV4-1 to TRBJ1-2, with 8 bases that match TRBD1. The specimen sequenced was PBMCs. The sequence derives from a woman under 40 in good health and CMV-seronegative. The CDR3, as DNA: TGCGCCAGCAGCCAAGGCATGGGGACAGGCGGTTCTGGCTACACCTTC. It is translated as CASSQGMGTGGSGYTF.